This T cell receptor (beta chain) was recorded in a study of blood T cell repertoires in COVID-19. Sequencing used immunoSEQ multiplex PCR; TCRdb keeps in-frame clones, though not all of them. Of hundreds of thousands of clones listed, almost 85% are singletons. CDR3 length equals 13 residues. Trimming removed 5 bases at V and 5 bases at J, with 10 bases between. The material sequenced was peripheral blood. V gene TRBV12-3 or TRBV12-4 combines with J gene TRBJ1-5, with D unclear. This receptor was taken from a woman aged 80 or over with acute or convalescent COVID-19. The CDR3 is CASSAGGDQPQHF. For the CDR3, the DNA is TGTGCCAGCAGTGCCGGAGGAGATCAGCCCCAGCATTTT.